This T cell receptor beta chain was recorded in a study of blood T cells in healthy people across ages. The authors ran a second PCR of about 7 to 11 cycles using a sample-barcoded 5' primer and a J-beta primer mix. Using its own MiXCR run on the 5' RACE reads, TCRdb lists one record per CDR3 protein. The data contain 1.5 million to 2 million distinct CDR3 sequences, about 31% of them seen just once; the ten biggest clones take up around 11%. The CDR3 is 12 amino acids. Trimming took off 3 bases at V and 10 bases at J, with 11 bases between the two ends. Germline loops: CDR1 SGHDT, CDR2 YYEEEE. Sequenced sample: blood. This receptor was obtained from a young woman in good health. The chain has TRBV5-6 and TRBJ2-1, with a weak D call TRBD1 (6 bases). The CDR3 region is CASSYSGTEQFF. The CDR3 DNA reads TGTGCCAGCAGCTATTCCGGGACAGAGCAGTTCTTC.